This T cell receptor beta chain was profiled in a study of blood T cell repertoires in COVID-19. Study-wide background: There were acute and convalescent COVID-19 samples, and they came from the United States, Italy and Spain. T cells, B-cell-depleted T cells, or PBMCs supplied cDNA or gDNA.

V gave up 5 bases and J gave up 1 base, with 9 bases separating them. Looked up from germline, CDR1 is SGHVS and CDR2 is FQNEAQ. The CDR3 loop spans 15 amino acids. Original handling: For nucleated cells, counts were estimated from reference gene primer amplification. This table comes from immunoSEQ multiplex PCR, and its TCRdb copy is limited to in-frame clones, with some not included. V, J and clone size were drawn from that table, and D and trimming were deduced from the DNA. The data contain about 240,000 clones, about 82% of them singletons. The chain links TRBV7-8 to TRBJ2-6, with D unresolved. The sample was peripheral blood. The sequence derives from an elderly man with acute or convalescent COVID-19. The CDR3 loop is CASSQSPSGANVLTF. The CDR3 nucleotides are TGTGCCAGCAGCCAATCCCCGTCTGGGGCCAACGTCCTGACTTTC.